This T cell receptor beta chain emerged from a study of T cell repertoires in cytomegalovirus infection. A few counts support this clonotype. The antigen is not known. TCRdb reanalysed the reads using MiXCR and keeps one entry per CDR3 protein. The table includes about 340,000 distinct CDR3 sequences, roughly 28% detected once. Trimming took off 5 bases at V and 1 base at J, with 8 bases between the two ends. CDR3 length equals 13 residues. Looked up from germline, CDR1 is SGHVS and CDR2 is FNYEAQ. This clonotype originated in a human donor in good health (CMV status not recorded). Some clones in this sample may be carry-over from other donors' samples. Material: cultured PBMCs, obtained from culture after CMV antigen stimulation. V usage is TRBV7-6 and J usage is TRBJ1-1, with no clear D. The CDR3 nucleotides read TGTGCCAGCAGCGTTAGAGAGAACACTGAAGCTTTCTTT. Protein: CASSVRENTEAFF. The entire variable domain, with the rest obtained from reference TRBV7-6 and TRBJ1-1, is as follows: GAGVSQSPRYKVTKRGQDVALRCDPISGHVSLYWYRQALGQGPEFLTYFNYEAQQDKSGLPNDRFSAERPEGSISTLTIQRTEQRDSAMYRCASSVRENTEAFFGQGTRLTVV.